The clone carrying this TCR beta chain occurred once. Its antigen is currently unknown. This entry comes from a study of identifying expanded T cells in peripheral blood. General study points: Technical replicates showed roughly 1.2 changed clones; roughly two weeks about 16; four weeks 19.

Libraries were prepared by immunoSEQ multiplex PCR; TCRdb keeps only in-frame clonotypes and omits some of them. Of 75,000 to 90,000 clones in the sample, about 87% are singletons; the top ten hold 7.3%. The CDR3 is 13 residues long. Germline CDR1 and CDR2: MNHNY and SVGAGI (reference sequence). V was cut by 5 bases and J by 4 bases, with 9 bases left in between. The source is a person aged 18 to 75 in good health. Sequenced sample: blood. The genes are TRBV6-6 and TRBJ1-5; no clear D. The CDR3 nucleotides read TGTGCCAGCAGTGGCGGGCCGAATCAGCCCCAGCATTTT. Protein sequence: CASSGGPNQPQHF.